Listed here is a single TCR beta chain. Its antigen is still unknown. The data were obtained in a study of cytomegalovirus exposure and HLA in healthy donors. Clones were sequenced by immunoSEQ multiplex PCR, and TCRdb holds only the in-frame ones, with some missing. The table has some 160,000 clones, about nine tenths seen once. Per the germline V gene, CDR1 is LNHDA and CDR2 is SQIVND (reference sequence). Trimming pared 4 bases from V and 4 bases from J, leaving 11 bases between. This CDR3 has 14 amino acids. Broader study findings: Many donors shared some public TCRs, even though most TCR sequences were rare. First-cohort TCR clusters were later found to tend to co-occur in the 90 to 150 validation repertoires.

These donors were members of the roughly 120-subject validation cohort, a group separate from the roughly 670-subject first cohort. The sample consisted of PBMCs. The chain recombines TRBV19 with TRBJ2-1, with D perhaps matching TRBD2 (5 bases). The TCR was taken from a man in his late teens or twenties in good health and CMV-seronegative. In nucleotides, the CDR3 is TGTGCCAGTAGTACTAGCACATCTTACAATGAGCAGTTCTTC. It specifies CASSTSTSYNEQFF.